These 20 T cell receptor beta chains were all obtained from the same sample, sequenced in a study of shared clonotypes between healthy human individuals. Sequenced by immunoSEQ multiplex PCR; TCRdb stores in-frame clones only, minus some. The repertoire has 2 million to 2.5 million clones, 90% to 97% of them found once; the top ten carry about 0.13%. The specimen sequenced was naive CD4+ T cells sorted from blood. The subset is: CD45RA+ positively selected. The receptors come from a man between 18 and 29 years old in good health.

The V gene is TRBV4-3, the J gene TRBJ2-3; a possible D gene is TRBD2 (6 bases). The V end was cut by 5 bases, the J end by 5 bases, with 11 bases between. The CDR3 consists of 13 residues. From germline, CDR1 is LGHNA and CDR2 YSLEER. The CDR3, as DNA: TGCGCCAGCAGCGCGTCGGGAGTAGATACGCAGTATTTT. It specifies CASSASGVDTQYF.

The chain joins TRBV5-4 to TRBJ2-3; D tentatively reads TRBD1 or TRBD2 (6 bases each). Germline values: CDR1 SGHNT, CDR2 YYREEE (reference sequence). V was cut by 4 bases and J by 4 bases, with 10 bases left in between. The CDR3 length is 13 residues. The CDR3 reads CASSKGEADTQYF. DNA of the CDR3: TGTGCCAGCAGCAAGGGGGAGGCAGATACGCAGTATTTT.

The rearrangement links TRBV10-2 to TRBJ1-4; a possible D gene is TRBD1 (5 bases). CDR3 length: 13 amino acids. From germline, CDR1 is WSHSY and CDR2 SAAADI. Trimming left V 7 bases short and J 8 bases short, with 14 bases between. The chain's CDR3 is CASNFDRGEKLFF. The CDR3 coding sequence is TGCGCCAGCAATTTCGACAGAGGAGAAAAACTGTTTTTT.

CDR3 in amino acids: CASSERTAGDQPQHF. CDR3 bases: TGTGCCAGCAGTGAACGTACAGCGGGAGATCAGCCCCAGCATTTT. The chain employs TRBV6-1 and TRBJ1-5; D unclear. The V gene lost 2 bases and the J gene lost 5 bases, with 13 bases spanning the gap. This CDR3 region has 15 residues. CDR1 is MNHNS, CDR2 SASEGT, per germline.

V gene TRBV12-1 combines with J gene TRBJ2-7; the listed D gene, TRBD2, was not tested against the DNA. TRBV12-1 is reported as a pseudogene. CDR3 length equals 13 residues. CDR3 nucleotide sequence: TGTGCCAGCAGCTTTTCGGGGAGCTACGAGCAGTACTTC. It encodes CASSFSGSYEQYF.

Written as DNA, the CDR3 is TGTGCCAGCAGTAAACTACAGGGGTTCGACGAGCAGTACTTC. This encodes CASSKLQGFDEQYF. The V call is TRBV28, the J call TRBJ2-7, with 7 bases lining up with TRBD1. This CDR3 is 14 amino acids long. In germline, CDR1 is MDHEN, CDR2 SYDVKM. J was trimmed by 5 bases and V by 5 bases; bases with no gene match: 9.

The chain employs TRBV6-6 and TRBJ2-2; a possible D gene is TRBD1 (6 bases). V lost 7 bases and J 7 bases, leaving 13 bases between the germline ends. Germline CDR1 reads MNHNY; CDR2 reads SVGAGI (reference sequence). The CDR3 consists of 13 residues. CDR3 sequence (DNA): TGTGCCAGCACCCACAGGGACGGCGGGGAGCTGTTTTTT. This encodes CASTHRDGGELFF.

This CDR3 is CASSQQGIYEQYF. The CDR3 coding sequence is TGTGCCAGCAGCCAACAGGGGATCTACGAGCAGTACTTC. J is TRBJ2-7 and V is TRBV6-1, with 7 positions matching TRBD1. CDR1 MNHNS and CDR2 SASEGT come from the germline V gene. V shed 6 bases and J 3 bases; nucleotides not matched to a gene: 5. The length of the CDR3 is 13 residues.

The chain combines TRBV14 with TRBJ2-7; possible D gene TRBD2, 5 bases. The CDR3 has 15 amino acids. Germline CDR1 and CDR2: SGHDN and FVKESK. The V end was cut by 1 base, the J end by 0 bases, with 10 bases between. The CDR3 protein is CASSQARGYSYEQYF. Written as DNA, the CDR3 is TGTGCCAGCAGCCAAGCCCGGGGATACTCCTACGAGCAGTACTTC.

V gene TRBV6-6 combines with J gene TRBJ1-2; TRBD1 matches 7 bases. Germline V gene lookup returns CDR1 MNHNY and CDR2 SVGAGI (reference sequence). CDR3 length: 12 amino acids. Trimming removed 6 bases from V and 7 bases from J; junction bases left unmatched: 5. The CDR3 bases are TGTGCCAGCAGCTTAGACAGGGTTGGCTACACCTTC. Residues: CASSLDRVGYTF.

The chain combines TRBV5-4 with TRBJ1-2, with 9 bases fitting TRBD1. The CDR3 consists of 16 residues. Germline V gene lookup returns CDR1 SGHNT and CDR2 YYREEE (reference sequence). Trimming cost V 1 base and J 6 bases; bases outside gene matches: 10. The CDR3 sequence is CASSLYRTGVKDGYTF. CDR3 nucleotides: TGTGCCAGCAGCTTGTACCGGACAGGGGTTAAGGATGGCTACACCTTC.

The genes are TRBV7-2 and TRBJ2-2; 10 bases align to TRBD2. Germline V gives CDR1 SGHTA, CDR2 FQGNSA. The V gene end was trimmed by 2 bases and the J gene end by 2 bases; junction bases not matched to a gene: 2. The CDR3 length is 16 residues. The CDR3 coding sequence is TGTGCCAGCAGCTTAAGGACTAGCGGAAACACCGGGGAGCTGTTTTTT. Its translation is CASSLRTSGNTGELFF.

This clone was counted a few times. The rearrangement joins TRBV27 to TRBJ2-7; D is possibly TRBD1 (6 bases). Trimming shortened V by 5 bases and J by 3 bases, and 20 bases separated the two germline ends. CDR1 is MNHEY, CDR2 SMNVEV, per germline (reference sequence). This CDR3 spans 16 amino acids. The CDR3 DNA is TGTGCCAGCAGTCCGCCGACAGGATGGGCGGGCTACGAGCAGTACTTC. Its protein is CASSPPTGWAGYEQYF.

CDR3 protein: CASSSDFTYEQYF. CDR3 DNA sequence: TGCGCCAGCAGCTCCGACTTCACCTACGAGCAGTACTTC. The J gene is TRBJ2-7, the V gene TRBV5-1, with D hard to call. Germline values: CDR1 SGHRS, CDR2 YFSETQ. This CDR3 comprises 13 residues. V lost 3 bases to trimming and J lost 2 bases, with 9 bases between them.

The V and J genes are TRBV2 and TRBJ2-7; the match to TRBD1 covers 7 bases. In germline, CDR1 is SNHLY, CDR2 FYNNEI. This CDR3 is 12 amino acids long. The V and J ends lost 2 bases and 6 bases, in that order; junction bases with no gene match: 1. The CDR3 region is CASSENRGEQYF. The CDR3 DNA follows: TGTGCCAGCAGTGAAAACAGGGGCGAGCAGTACTTC.

The gene calls are TRBV5-5 and TRBJ2-7; 15 nucleotides match TRBD2. With V trimmed by 4 bases and J by 6 bases, 8 bases remained unmatched. The CDR3 totals 16 residues. CDR1 SGHKS and CDR2 YYEKEE come from the germline V gene (reference sequence). The CDR3 here is CASSRTSGRAYSEQYF. Here the CDR3 DNA reads TGTGCCAGCAGCCGGACTAGCGGGAGGGCCTACTCCGAGCAGTACTTC.

V is TRBV2 and J is TRBJ1-6; unclear D gene. Germline lookup yields CDR1 SNHLY and CDR2 FYNNEI. There are 13 residues in the CDR3. Trimming pared 9 bases from V and 10 bases from J, leaving 16 bases between. In DNA, the CDR3 is TGTGCCAGTGGCCTAGGGCCTGGGTCACCCCTCCACTTT. It specifies CASGLGPGSPLHF.

The chain couples TRBV7-2 to TRBJ2-2; D is unclear. The ends were cut back, 1 base at V and 5 bases at J, with 5 bases in the middle. CDR1 and CDR2 from the germline V gene are SGHTA and FQGNSA. The CDR3 loop spans 13 amino acids. As DNA, the CDR3 is TGTGCCAGCAGCTTAGACTTTACCGGGGAGCTGTTTTTT. It encodes CASSLDFTGELFF.

This chain joins TRBV11-3 and TRBJ2-1; D is undetermined. V lost 5 bases and J lost 0, with 14 bases in between. CDR1 is SGHNT and CDR2 is YENEEA in the germline V gene. The CDR3 contains 16 residues. The chain's CDR3 is CASSNGAVSSYNEQFF. The CDR3 DNA follows: TGTGCCAGCAGCAACGGTGCAGTTAGCTCCTACAATGAGCAGTTCTTC.

The J gene is TRBJ1-2, the V gene TRBV18; D may be TRBD1 (6 bases). This CDR3 contains 14 residues. V lost 2 bases, J lost 8 bases, and 15 bases lay in between. The germline gives CDR1 KGHSH, CDR2 LQKENI. The CDR3: CASSPGGQGRGYTF. CDR3 in DNA: TGTGCCAGCTCACCAGGGGGGCAGGGGCGCGGCTACACCTTC.